The table lists the clone carrying this TCR beta chain with a few counts. Its antigen is undetermined. The sample originates from a study of CD8 T cells in ankylosing spondylitis. Findings and limits, study-wide: Ankylosing spondylitis blood appeared to carry a characteristic TCR beta motif of under ten highly homologous variants.

This CDR3 region has 16 residues. Trimming left V 0 bases short and J 2 bases short, with 11 bases between. Per the germline V gene, CDR1 is SGHRS and CDR2 is YFSETQ. One entry per CDR3 protein, called by TCRdb with MiXCR from the 5' RACE reads. The sample includes about 420,000 distinct CDR3 sequences, more than 20% of them seen just once. The receptor was derived from a male donor with ankylosing spondylitis. This rearrangement joins TRBV5-1 to TRBJ2-2; the D call may be TRBD1 or TRBD2 (5 bases each). The sequenced material came from blood, either unsorted or a sorted T cell fraction (not recorded which). The CDR3 DNA sequence: TGCGCCAGCAGCTTGGATGGGGACGTTAACACCGGGGAGCTGTTTTTT. Protein: CASSLDGDVNTGELFF.